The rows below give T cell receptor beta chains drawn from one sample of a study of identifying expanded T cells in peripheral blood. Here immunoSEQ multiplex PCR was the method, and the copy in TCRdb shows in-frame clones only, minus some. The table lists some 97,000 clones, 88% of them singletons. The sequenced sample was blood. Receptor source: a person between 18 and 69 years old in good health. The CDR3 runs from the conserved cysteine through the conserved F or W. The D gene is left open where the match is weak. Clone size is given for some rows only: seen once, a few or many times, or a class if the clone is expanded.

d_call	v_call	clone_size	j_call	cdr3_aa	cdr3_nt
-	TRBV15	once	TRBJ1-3	CATSSPPLGTIYF	TGTGCCACCAGCAGTCCACCCCTGGGCACCATATATTTT
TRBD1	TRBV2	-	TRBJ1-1	CASSAELLRGVGTEAFF	TGTGCCAGCAGTGCCGAGCTACTCAGGGGGGTGGGCACTGAAGCTTTCTTT
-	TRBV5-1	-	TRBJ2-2	CASSLEAGLTGELFF	TGCGCCAGCAGCTTGGAGGCGGGTCTAACCGGGGAGCTGTTTTTT
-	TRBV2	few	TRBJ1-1	CATRDQPNTEAFF	TGTGCCACCCGGGACCAACCCAACACTGAAGCTTTCTTT
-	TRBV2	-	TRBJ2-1	CASPGRTYNEQFF	TGTGCCAGCCCTGGCCGGACCTACAATGAGCAGTTCTTC
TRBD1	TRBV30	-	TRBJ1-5	CAWSGQGGASNQPQHF	TGTGCCTGGAGTGGACAGGGGGGGGCAAGCAATCAGCCCCAGCATTTT
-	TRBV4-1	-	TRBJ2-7	CASSQGRAGPETLDYEQYF	TGCGCCAGCAGCCAAGGAAGAGCAGGGCCCGAGACTCTCGACTACGAGCAGTACTTC
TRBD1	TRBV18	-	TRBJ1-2	CASSPISRTGGDYGYTF	TGTGCCAGCTCACCCATTTCTCGGACAGGGGGAGACTATGGCTACACCTTC
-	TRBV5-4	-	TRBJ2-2	CASSLDTGELFF	TGTGCCAGCAGTTTAGACACCGGGGAGCTGTTTTTT
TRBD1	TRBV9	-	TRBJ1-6	CASSAHRDRGNSPLHF	TGTGCCAGCAGCGCGCACCGGGACAGGGGAAATTCACCCCTCCACTTT
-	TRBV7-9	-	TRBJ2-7	CASSLFPGVYEQYF	TGTGCCAGCAGCTTATTCCCAGGAGTCTACGAGCAGTACTTC
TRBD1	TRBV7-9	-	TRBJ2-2	CASSLGTGEAGELFF	TGTGCCAGCAGCTTGGGGACAGGGGAGGCCGGGGAGCTGTTTTTT
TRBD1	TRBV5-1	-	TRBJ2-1	CASSRDRGRNEQFF	TGCGCCAGCAGCCGCGACAGGGGTCGGAATGAGCAGTTCTTC
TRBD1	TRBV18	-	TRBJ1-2	CASSPGQDPIFYTF	TGTGCCAGCTCGCCCGGACAGGACCCGATCTTCTACACCTTC
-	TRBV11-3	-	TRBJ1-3	CASSHLGDPASGNTIYF	TGTGCCAGCAGCCACCTAGGGGACCCAGCTTCTGGAAACACCATATATTTT
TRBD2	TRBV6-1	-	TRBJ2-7	CASRGTRGGYEQYF	TGTGCCAGCAGGGGGACTAGAGGTGGCTACGAGCAGTACTTC
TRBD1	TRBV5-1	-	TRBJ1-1	CASSFTQGGTEAFF	TGCGCCAGCAGCTTCACACAGGGGGGCACTGAAGCTTTCTTT
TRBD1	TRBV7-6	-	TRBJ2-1	CASSSTGVFNNEQFF	TGTGCCAGCAGCTCAACAGGGGTTTTCAACAATGAGCAGTTCTTC
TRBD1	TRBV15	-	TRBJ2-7	CATSRARDRGLEQYF	TGTGCCACCAGCAGAGCCCGGGACAGGGGGCTCGAGCAGTACTTC
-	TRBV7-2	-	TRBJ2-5	CASSRRRVQETQYF	TGTGCCAGCAGCCGAAGGCGGGTGCAAGAGACCCAGTACTTC
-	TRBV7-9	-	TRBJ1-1	CASSLDYLGAFF	TGTGCCAGCAGCTTAGACTACCTCGGGGCTTTCTTT
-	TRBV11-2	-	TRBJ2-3	CASSLVQGGSDTQYF	TGTGCCAGCAGCTTAGTTCAGGGCGGATCAGATACGCAGTATTTT
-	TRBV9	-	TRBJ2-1	CASSVEMGLNEQFF	TGTGCCAGCAGCGTAGAGATGGGGTTAAATGAGCAGTTCTTC
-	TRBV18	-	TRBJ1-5	CASSPPIGGPQHF	TGTGCCAGCTCACCACCGATCGGGGGGCCCCAGCATTTT
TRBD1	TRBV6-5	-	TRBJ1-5	CASSRQGAGNQPQHF	TGTGCCAGCAGCCGACAGGGGGCCGGCAATCAGCCCCAGCATTTT
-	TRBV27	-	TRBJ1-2	CASGLTPKTAGAGRYGYTF	TGTGCCAGCGGATTGACCCCGAAAACGGCAGGGGCGGGAAGATATGGCTACACCTTC
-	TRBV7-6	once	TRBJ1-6	CASSADINYNSPLHF	TGTGCCAGCAGCGCGGACATTAACTACAATTCACCCCTCCACTTT
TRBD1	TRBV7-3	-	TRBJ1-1	CASSAQGAVTEAFF	TGTGCCAGCAGCGCGCAGGGGGCGGTCACTGAAGCTTTCTTT
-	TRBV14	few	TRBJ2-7	CASSQAGVEQYF	TGTGCCAGCAGCCAAGCGGGGGTCGAGCAGTACTTC
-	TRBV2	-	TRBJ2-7	CASGGHTREQYF	TGTGCCAGCGGGGGACACACTAGGGAGCAGTACTTC
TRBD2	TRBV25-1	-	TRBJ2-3	CASSAGTSGNTQYF	TGTGCCAGCAGCGCCGGGACTAGCGGGAATACGCAGTATTTT
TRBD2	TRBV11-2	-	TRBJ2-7	CASSLASGPSYEQYF	TGTGCCAGCAGCCTCGCTAGCGGCCCCTCCTACGAGCAGTACTTC
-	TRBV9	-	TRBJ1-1	CASSAAAGGGGTEAFF	TGTGCCAGCAGCGCCGCGGCTGGGGGTGGAGGGACTGAAGCTTTCTTT
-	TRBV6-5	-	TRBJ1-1	CASRRGSGAEAFF	TGTGCCAGCAGGCGCGGATCGGGAGCTGAAGCTTTCTTT
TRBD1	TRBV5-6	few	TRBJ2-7	CASRLRDRLSGEQYF	TGTGCCAGCAGGCTACGGGACAGGTTGTCGGGCGAGCAGTACTTC
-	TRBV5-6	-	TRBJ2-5	CASSLIREQETQYF	TGTGCCAGCAGCTTGATAAGGGAGCAAGAGACCCAGTACTTC